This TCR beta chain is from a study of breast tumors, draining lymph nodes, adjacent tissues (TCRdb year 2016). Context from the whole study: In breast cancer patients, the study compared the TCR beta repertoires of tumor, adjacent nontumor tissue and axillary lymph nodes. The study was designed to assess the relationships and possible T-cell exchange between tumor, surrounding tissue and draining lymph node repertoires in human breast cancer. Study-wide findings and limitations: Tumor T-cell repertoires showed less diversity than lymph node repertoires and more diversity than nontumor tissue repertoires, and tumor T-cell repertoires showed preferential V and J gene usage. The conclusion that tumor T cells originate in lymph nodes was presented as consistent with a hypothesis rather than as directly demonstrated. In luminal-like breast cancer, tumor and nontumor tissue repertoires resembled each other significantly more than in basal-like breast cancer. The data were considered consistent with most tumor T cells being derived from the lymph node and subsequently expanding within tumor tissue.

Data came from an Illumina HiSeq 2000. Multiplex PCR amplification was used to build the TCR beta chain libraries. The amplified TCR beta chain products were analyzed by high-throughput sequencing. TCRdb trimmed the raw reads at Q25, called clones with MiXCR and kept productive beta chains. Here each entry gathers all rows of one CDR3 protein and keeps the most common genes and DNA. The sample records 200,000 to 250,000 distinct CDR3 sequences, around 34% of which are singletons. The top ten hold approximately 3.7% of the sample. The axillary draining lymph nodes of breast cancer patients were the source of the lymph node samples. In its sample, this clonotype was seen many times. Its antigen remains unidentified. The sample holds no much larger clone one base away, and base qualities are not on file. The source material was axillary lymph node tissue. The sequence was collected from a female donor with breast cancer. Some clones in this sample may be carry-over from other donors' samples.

The DNA sequence is TGTGCCAGCAGGGCCCGGGACAGTTACACAGATACGCAGTATTTT. Its translation reads: CASRARDSYTDTQYF. The chain links TRBV2 with TRBJ2-3; a stretch of 7 junction bases matches TRBD1. V is cut back by 6 bases and J by 2 bases, with 8 bases in the junction unmatched. CDR1 SNHLY and CDR2 FYNNEI are derived from the germline V gene. The CDR3 measures 15 amino acids from cysteine to phenylalanine. Only CDR3 DNA remains: 45 bases, in frame from the first base. Reference TRBV2 and TRBJ2-3 proteins supply the regions before and after the CDR3; the full variable domain is: EPEVTQTPSHQVTQMGQEVILRCVPISNHLYFYWYRQILGQKVEFLVSFYNNEISEKSEIFDDQFSVERPDGSNFTLKIRSTKLEDSAMYFCASRARDSYTDTQYFGPGTRLTVL.